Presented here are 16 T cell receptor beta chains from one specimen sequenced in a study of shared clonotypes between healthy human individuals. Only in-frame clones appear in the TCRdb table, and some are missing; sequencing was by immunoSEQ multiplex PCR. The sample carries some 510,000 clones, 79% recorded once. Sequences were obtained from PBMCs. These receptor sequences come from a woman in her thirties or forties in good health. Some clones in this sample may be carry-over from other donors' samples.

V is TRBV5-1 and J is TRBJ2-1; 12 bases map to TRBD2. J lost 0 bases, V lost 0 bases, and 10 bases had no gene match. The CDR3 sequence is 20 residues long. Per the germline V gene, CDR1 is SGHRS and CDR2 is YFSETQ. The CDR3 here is CASSLAPGLAGGNSYNEQFF. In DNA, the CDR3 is TGCGCCAGCAGCTTGGCCCCGGGCCTAGCGGGAGGGAACTCCTACAATGAGCAGTTCTTC.

The CDR3 DNA reads as TGTGCCAGCAGCGAATGGGGACAGGGATCCCCAGATACGCAGTATTTT. The encoded protein is CASSEWGQGSPDTQYF. V gene TRBV7-8 combines with J gene TRBJ2-3, with 9 positions matching TRBD1. From germline, CDR1 is SGHVS and CDR2 FQNEAQ. This CDR3 is built from 16 residues. The J segment lost 4 bases and the V segment lost 5 bases, leaving 10 bases of the junction unmatched.

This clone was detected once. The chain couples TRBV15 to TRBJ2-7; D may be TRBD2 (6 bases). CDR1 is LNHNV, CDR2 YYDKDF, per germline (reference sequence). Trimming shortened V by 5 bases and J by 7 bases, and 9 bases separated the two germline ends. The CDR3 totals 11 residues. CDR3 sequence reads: CATSGGWEQYF. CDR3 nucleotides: TGTGCCACCAGCGGGGGGTGGGAGCAGTACTTC.

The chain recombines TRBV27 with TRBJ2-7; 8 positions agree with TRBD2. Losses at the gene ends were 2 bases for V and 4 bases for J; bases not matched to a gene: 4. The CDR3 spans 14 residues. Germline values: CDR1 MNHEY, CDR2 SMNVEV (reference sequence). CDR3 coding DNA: TGTGCCAGCAGTTTAGGACTAGCTAGGTACGAGCAGTACTTC. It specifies CASSLGLARYEQYF.

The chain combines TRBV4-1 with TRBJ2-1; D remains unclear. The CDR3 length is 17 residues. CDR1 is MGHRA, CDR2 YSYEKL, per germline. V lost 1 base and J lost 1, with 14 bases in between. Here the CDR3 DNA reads TGCGCCAGCAGCCAAGCGAGGCGGAGAGGATCCTACAATGAGCAGTTCTTC. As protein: CASSQARRRGSYNEQFF.

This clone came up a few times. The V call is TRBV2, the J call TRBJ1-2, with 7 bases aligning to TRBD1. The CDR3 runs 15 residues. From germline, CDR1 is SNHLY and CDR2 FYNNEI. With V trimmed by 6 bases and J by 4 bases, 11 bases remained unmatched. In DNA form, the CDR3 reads TGTGCCAGCAGCAAAGGGAACAGGGGCCCCTATGGCTACACCTTC. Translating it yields CASSKGNRGPYGYTF.

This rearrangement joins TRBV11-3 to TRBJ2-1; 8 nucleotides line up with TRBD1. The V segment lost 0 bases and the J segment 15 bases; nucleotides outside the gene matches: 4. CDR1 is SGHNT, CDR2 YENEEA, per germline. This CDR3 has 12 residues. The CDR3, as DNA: TGTGCCAGCAGCTTAGATCTGGGACAGGTGTTCTTC. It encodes CASSLDLGQVFF.

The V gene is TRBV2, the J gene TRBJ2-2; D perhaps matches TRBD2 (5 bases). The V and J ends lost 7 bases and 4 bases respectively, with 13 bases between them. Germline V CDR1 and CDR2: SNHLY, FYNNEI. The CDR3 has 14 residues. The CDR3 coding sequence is TGTGCCAGCATGGGCCGGGGTGTCACCGGGGAGCTGTTTTTT. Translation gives CASMGRGVTGELFF.

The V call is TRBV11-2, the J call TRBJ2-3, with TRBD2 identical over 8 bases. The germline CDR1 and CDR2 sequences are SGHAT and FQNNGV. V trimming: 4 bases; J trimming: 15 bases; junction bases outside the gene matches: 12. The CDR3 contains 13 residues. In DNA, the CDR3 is TGTGCCAGCAGCTGGGGGAGGGGACTAGGCCTATATTTT. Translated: CASSWGRGLGLYF.

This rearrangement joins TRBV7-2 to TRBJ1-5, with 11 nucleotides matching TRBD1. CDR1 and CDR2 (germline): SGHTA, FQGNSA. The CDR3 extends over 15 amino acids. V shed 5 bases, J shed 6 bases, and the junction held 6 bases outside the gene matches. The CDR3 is CASSARTGGGQPQHF. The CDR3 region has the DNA TGTGCCAGCAGCGCTCGGACAGGGGGCGGTCAGCCCCAGCATTTT. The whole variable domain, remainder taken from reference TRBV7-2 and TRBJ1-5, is GAGVSQSPSNKVTEKGKDVELRCDPISGHTALYWYRQSLGQGLEFLIYFQGNSAPDKSGLPSDRFSAERTGGSVSTLTIQRTQQEDSAVYLCASSARTGGGQPQHFGDGTRLSIL.

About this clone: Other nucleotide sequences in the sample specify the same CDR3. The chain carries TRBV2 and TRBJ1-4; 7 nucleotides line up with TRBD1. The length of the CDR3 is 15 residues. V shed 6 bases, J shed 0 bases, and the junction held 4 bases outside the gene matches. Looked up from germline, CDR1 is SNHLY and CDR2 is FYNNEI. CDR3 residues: CASSLGTATNEKLFF. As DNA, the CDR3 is TGTGCCAGCAGCCTAGGGACAGCAACTAATGAAAAACTGTTTTTT. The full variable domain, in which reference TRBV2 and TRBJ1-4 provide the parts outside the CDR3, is EPEVTQTPSHQVTQMGQEVILRCVPISNHLYFYWYRQILGQKVEFLVSFYNNEISEKSEIFDDQFSVERPDGSNFTLKIRSTKLEDSAMYFCASSLGTATNEKLFFGSGTQLSVL.

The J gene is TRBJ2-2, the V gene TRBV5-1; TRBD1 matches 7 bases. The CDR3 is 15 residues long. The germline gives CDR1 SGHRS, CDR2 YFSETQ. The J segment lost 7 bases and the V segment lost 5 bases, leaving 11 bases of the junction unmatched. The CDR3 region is CASRGQQGNDGELFF. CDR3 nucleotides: TGCGCCAGCAGGGGTCAACAGGGGAATGACGGGGAGCTGTTTTTT.

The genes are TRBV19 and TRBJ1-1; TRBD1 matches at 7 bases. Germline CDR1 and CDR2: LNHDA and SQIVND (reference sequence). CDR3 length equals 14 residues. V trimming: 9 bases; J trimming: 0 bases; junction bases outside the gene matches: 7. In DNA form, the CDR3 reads TGTGCCAGCACTCTGACAGGGCTGAACACTGAAGCTTTCTTT. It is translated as CASTLTGLNTEAFF.

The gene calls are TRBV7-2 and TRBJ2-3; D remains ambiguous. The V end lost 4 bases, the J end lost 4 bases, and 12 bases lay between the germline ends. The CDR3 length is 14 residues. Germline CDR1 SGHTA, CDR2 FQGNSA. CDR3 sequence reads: CASSYLGVADTQYF. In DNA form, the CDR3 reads TGTGCCAGCAGCTACCTAGGTGTCGCAGATACGCAGTATTTT.

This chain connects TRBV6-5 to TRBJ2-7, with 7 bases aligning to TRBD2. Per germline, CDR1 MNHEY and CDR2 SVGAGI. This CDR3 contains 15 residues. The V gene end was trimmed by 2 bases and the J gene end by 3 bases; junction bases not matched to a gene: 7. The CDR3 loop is CASSYQWEGIYEQYF. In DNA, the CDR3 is TGTGCCAGCAGTTACCAGTGGGAGGGGATCTACGAGCAGTACTTC.

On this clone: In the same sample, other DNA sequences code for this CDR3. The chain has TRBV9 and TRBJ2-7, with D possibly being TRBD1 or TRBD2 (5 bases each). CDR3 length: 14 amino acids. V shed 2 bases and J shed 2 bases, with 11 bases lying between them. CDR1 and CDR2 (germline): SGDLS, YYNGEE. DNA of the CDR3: TGTGCCAGCAGCGTTGGGCAGGGAGCCTACGAGCAGTACTTC. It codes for CASSVGQGAYEQYF.